These T cell receptor beta chains were read from a single sample in a study of OX40 agonist ivuxolimab in advanced cancers. Measured with immunoSEQ multiplex PCR; TCRdb has only the in-frame clones, and not every one. This table holds roughly 54,000 clones, about 83% found once. The sample in question was CD4+ or CD8+ T cells sorted from blood, obtained in a trial of the OX40 agonist ivuxolimab. Receptors originate from an adult with an advanced solid tumor such as melanoma, head and neck, liver or kidney cancer. Each CDR3 is given without its conserved first and last residue. A D gene is named only where the DNA matches it firmly.

d_gene	j_gene	len	v_gene	CDR3aa
-	TRBJ2-1	12	TRBV29-1	SVEGRVSYNEQF
TRBD2	TRBJ2-7	14	TRBV18	ASSPPRSGRNYEQY
TRBD2	TRBJ2-5	14	TRBV5-1	ASSLVRLAVGETQY
TRBD2	TRBJ2-3	13	TRBV2	AITRRTSGTDTQY
-	TRBJ2-7	15	TRBV5-1	ASSLGGLEGSRHEQY
TRBD2	TRBJ2-3	13	TRBV11-2	ASAFRRENTDTQY
-	TRBJ1-6	10	TRBV28	ASSFPESPLH
-	TRBJ2-7	9	TRBV29-1	SVVGQREQY
TRBD1	TRBJ2-6	16	TRBV11-3	ASSPRTGENSGANVLT
-	TRBJ2-1	12	TRBV5-1	ASSQGYRDNEQF
-	TRBJ2-1	13	TRBV27	ASSFREGRHNEQF
TRBD2	TRBJ2-1	13	TRBV5-1	ASSPTSDPVNEQF
-	TRBJ1-1	11	TRBV7-2	ASSLYSVSEAF
-	TRBJ2-2	13	TRBV19	ASKNAGANTGELF
TRBD1	TRBJ2-2	11	TRBV29-1	SADRGGTGELF
TRBD2	TRBJ2-3	13	TRBV18	ASSPGTSGIDTQY
-	TRBJ1-1	11	TRBV10-1	ASSDPGNTEAF
TRBD2	TRBJ2-7	14	TRBV11-2	ASSLGGALGSYEQY
-	TRBJ2-5	15	TRBV5-1	ASSWGVSRQLQETQY
TRBD1	TRBJ2-7	14	TRBV28	ASSFDYRDRGLEQY
TRBD1	TRBJ1-2	14	TRBV28	ASSFRDRTANYGYT
-	TRBJ1-5	12	TRBV6-5	ASSRDRTNQPQH
TRBD1	TRBJ1-4	16	TRBV5-6	ASSTTTGLEWTNEKLF
-	TRBJ2-1	12	TRBV9	ASSVATRGNEQF
-	TRBJ2-5	11	TRBV2	ASSEGQQETQY
TRBD1	TRBJ1-1	13	TRBV7-6	ASSLDQGVYTEAF
-	TRBJ2-2	12	TRBV19	ASSIGQNTGELF
-	TRBJ2-7	12	TRBV28	ASSLVRRIYEQY
TRBD1	TRBJ1-1	13	TRBV27	ASRPGQGLNTEAF
TRBD1	TRBJ1-2	13	TRBV19	ASSIRGTGSISYT
-	TRBJ2-1	9	TRBV6-8	ASSMDNEQF
-	TRBJ2-1	13	TRBV14	ASSQDRVGYNEQF
-	TRBJ1-2	14	TRBV18	ASSPATGGLWEGYT
-	TRBJ2-3	11	TRBV5-1	ASSLGSADTQY
TRBD1	TRBJ2-7	13	TRBV7-8	ASSRQGARDHEQY
TRBD2	TRBJ2-2	12	TRBV4-3	ASSLGLPTGELF
-	TRBJ1-2	14	TRBV7-9	ASSPSGSLGYYGYT
-	TRBJ1-5	13	TRBV5-1	ASSLPGGSNQPQH
-	TRBJ1-1	15	TRBV27	ASSLSGLRPRDTEAF
-	TRBJ1-2	11	TRBV5-8	ASSLVTGDGYT
-	TRBJ2-1	10	TRBV30	AWSVRQNEQF
TRBD1	TRBJ1-6	13	TRBV28	ASSQLTGGPSPLH
-	TRBJ2-7	12	TRBV7-2	ASSFGAVSYEQY
-	TRBJ2-3	12	TRBV5-1	ASSLGSPTDTQY
-	TRBJ2-4	14	TRBV5-1	ASSLAGVALDSIQY
TRBD1	TRBJ2-1	14	TRBV27	ASSPLWDRTINEQF
-	TRBJ2-5	11	TRBV6-1	ASQNDGRQTQY
-	TRBJ1-1	12	TRBV14	ASSQETGNTEAF
-	TRBJ1-1	13	TRBV15	ATSRGYNSNTEVF
TRBD1	TRBJ1-1	13	TRBV6-1	ASSAINDRGTEAF
TRBD1	TRBJ1-1	11	TRBV29-1	SADPGGNTEAF
-	TRBJ2-1	11	TRBV7-2	ASTTSRGTEQF
-	TRBJ1-1	12	TRBV28	ASSFPGDITEAF
-	TRBJ1-1	11	TRBV28	ASHVGGGTEAF
TRBD2	TRBJ2-1	17	TRBV11-2	ASRPRAGGLSVSYNEQF
-	TRBJ1-1	12	TRBV7-9	ASSLGLLNTEAF
TRBD2	TRBJ2-2	17	TRBV7-9	ASSYTGLLAGGGTGELF